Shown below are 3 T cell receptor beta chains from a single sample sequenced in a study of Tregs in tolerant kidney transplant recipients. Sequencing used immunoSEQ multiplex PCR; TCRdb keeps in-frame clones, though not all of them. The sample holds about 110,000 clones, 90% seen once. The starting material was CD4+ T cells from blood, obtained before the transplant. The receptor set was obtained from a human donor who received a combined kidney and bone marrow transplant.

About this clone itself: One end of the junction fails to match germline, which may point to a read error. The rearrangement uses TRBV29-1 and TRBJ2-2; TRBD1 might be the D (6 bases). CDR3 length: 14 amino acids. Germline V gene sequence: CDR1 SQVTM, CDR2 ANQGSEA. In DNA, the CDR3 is TGCAGCGCTGAAACAGGGTCGAACACCGGGGAGCTGTTTTTT. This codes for CSAETGSNTGELFF.

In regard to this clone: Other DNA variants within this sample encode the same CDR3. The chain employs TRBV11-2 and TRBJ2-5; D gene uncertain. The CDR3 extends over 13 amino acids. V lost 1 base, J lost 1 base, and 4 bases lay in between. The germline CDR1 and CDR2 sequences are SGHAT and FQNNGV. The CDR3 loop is CASSLVSQETQYF. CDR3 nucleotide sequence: TGTGCCAGCAGCTTAGTCAGCCAAGAGACCCAGTACTTC.

Here the CDR3 DNA reads TGTGCCAGCAGTTTAAGGGGACTAGCGGCGCTCACCGGGGAGCTGTTTTTT. It encodes CASSLRGLAALTGELFF. The chain uses TRBV27 and TRBJ2-2; 11 nucleotides agree with TRBD2. CDR1 is MNHEY and CDR2 is SMNVEV in the germline V gene (reference sequence). The CDR3 is 17 amino acids. V lost 2 bases, J lost 4 bases, and 6 bases stayed unmatched.